Below are 3 T cell receptor beta chains sequenced from a single sample in a study of blood T cell repertoires in COVID-19. The protocol was immunoSEQ multiplex PCR, while the TCRdb copy is restricted to in-frame clones and leaves out a portion. The table records about 150,000 clones, approximately 80% of them present only once. The sample comprised peripheral blood. Receptors originate from a human donor in a cohort sampled during active COVID-19.

This rearrangement joins TRBV4-1 to TRBJ1-2, with TRBD1 matching 7 bases. With V trimmed by 3 bases and J by 2 bases, 3 bases remained unmatched. CDR1 MGHRA and CDR2 YSYEKL come from the germline V gene. There are 14 residues in the CDR3. CDR3 residues: CASSHAGQNYGYTF. DNA for the CDR3: TGCGCCAGCAGCCACGCGGGACAGAACTATGGCTACACCTTC.

This chain links TRBV6-2 or TRBV6-3 with TRBJ2-1; possibly TRBD2 for D (5 bases). The V end was cut by 0 bases, the J end by 1 base, with 7 bases between. CDR3 length: 15 amino acids. Germline V lookup: CDR1 MNHEY, CDR2 SVGEGT. DNA for the CDR3: TGTGCCAGCAGTTACTCATCGGGGTCCTACAATGAGCAGTTCTTC. As protein: CASSYSSGSYNEQFF.

The chain combines TRBV12-3 or TRBV12-4 with TRBJ2-1; no clear D gene. The CDR3 runs to 13 residues. Between the trimmed V and J ends, which lost 3 bases and 4 bases, there was a span of 7 bases. Here the CDR3 DNA reads TGTGCCAGCAGTTTCCCCAGGTACAATGAGCAGTTCTTC. It codes for CASSFPRYNEQFF.